This is a list of T cell receptor beta chains from one sample in a study of T cell responses to AZD1222 COVID-19 vaccine. TCRdb's table, derived via immunoSEQ multiplex PCR, lists solely in-frame clones and lacks some. In the table there are 120,000 to 150,000 clones, approximately 93% of which are singletons. The sample consisted of peripheral blood, taken on day 0 of MenACWY control vaccination. Every receptor here comes from an adult in good health. Both conserved end residues are part of each CDR3. D genes are given only for firm matches. A row's size may be missing; if present it is once, few, many or a size class.

>-|TRBV28|-|TRBJ2-5
CASSLLTAYQETQYF
TGTGCCAGCAGCCTTCTCACGGCGTACCAAGAGACCCAGTACTTC
>-|TRBV30|-|TRBJ1-2
CAWNSGGQGYTF
TGTGCCTGGAACAGCGGGGGGCAAGGCTACACCTTC
>-|TRBV7-9|-|TRBJ1-1
CASTLGQTVEAFF
TGTGCCAGCACCCTTGGACAGACCGTTGAAGCTTTCTTT
>-|TRBV13|-|TRBJ1-2
CASSLGNFGAENGYTF
TGTGCCAGCAGCTTAGGCAATTTCGGGGCTGAGAATGGCTACACCTTC
>-|TRBV25-1|-|TRBJ2-3
CASSRVWGVGGPTDTQYF
TGTGCCAGCAGTCGCGTCTGGGGGGTGGGCGGTCCCACAGATACGCAGTATTTT
>-|TRBV5-6|-|TRBJ1-3
CASSQGRHSGNTIYF
TGTGCCAGCAGCCAGGGACGCCACTCTGGAAACACCATATATTTT
>-|TRBV4-1|-|TRBJ1-2
CASSQGAYTDSYGYTF
TGCGCCAGCAGCCAAGGCGCCTACACGGATTCCTATGGCTACACCTTC
>-|TRBV11-2|-|TRBJ2-5
CASSLLFTGQLGETQYF
TGTGCCAGCAGCTTATTATTTACTGGGCAACTGGGCGAGACCCAGTACTTC
>-|TRBV13|few|TRBJ2-7
CASSLDYEQYF
TGTGCCAGCAGCCTTGACTACGAGCAGTACTTC
>-|TRBV5-3|-|TRBJ1-1
CARSLPGGVQEAFF
TGTGCCAGAAGCTTGCCCGGGGGTGTGCAGGAAGCTTTCTTT
>-|TRBV2|-|TRBJ1-1
CASSEERAGEAFF
TGTGCCAGCAGTGAAGAAAGGGCAGGTGAAGCTTTCTTT
>TRBD1|TRBV19|once|TRBJ2-7
CASSLRWDRGHEQYF
TGTGCCAGTAGTCTCCGTTGGGACAGGGGACACGAGCAGTACTTC
>TRBD1|TRBV5-1|-|TRBJ2-7
CASSVSSGTVTYEQYF
TGCGCCAGCAGCGTATCATCCGGGACAGTAACCTACGAGCAGTACTTC
>-|TRBV3-1/TRBV3-2|-|TRBJ1-6
CASSRSGSYNSPLHF
TGTGCCAGCAGCCGATCGGGGTCCTATAATTCACCCCTCCACTTT
>TRBD1|TRBV2|-|TRBJ1-1
CASNTGGQDTEAFF
TGTGCCAGCAACACAGGGGGCCAGGACACTGAAGCTTTCTTT
>-|TRBV5-1|-|TRBJ2-3
CASSFGLAPTDTQYF
TGCGCCAGCAGCTTTGGGTTAGCCCCTACAGATACGCAGTATTTT
>-|TRBV2|once|TRBJ1-1
CASWGQNTEAFF
TGTGCCAGCTGGGGACAGAACACTGAAGCTTTCTTT
>-|TRBV19|-|TRBJ1-1
CASIQGLEAFF
TGTGCCAGTATCCAAGGACTGGAAGCTTTCTTT
>-|TRBV30|-|TRBJ1-3
CAVKRLVAGNTIYF
TGTGCTGTAAAAAGGCTCGTGGCTGGAAACACCATATATTTT
>TRBD2|TRBV19|-|TRBJ2-1
CASSIAPAGGFYEQFF
TGTGCCAGTAGTATAGCCCCAGCGGGGGGGTTCTATGAGCAGTTCTTC
>-|TRBV5-4|-|TRBJ2-1
CASSLPGEKNEQFF
TGTGCCAGCAGCTTACCCGGGGAGAAGAATGAGCAGTTCTTC
>-|TRBV5-1|-|TRBJ1-2
CASSLGGEGYGYTF
TGCGCCAGCAGCTTAGGAGGGGAGGGCTATGGCTACACCTTC
>TRBD2|TRBV30|-|TRBJ2-7
CAWSSGFTSEPYEQYF
TGTGCCTGGAGTTCGGGCTTCACTAGCGAGCCCTACGAGCAGTACTTC
>TRBD2|TRBV28|once|TRBJ2-1
CASSLEGSGSSLASYNEQFF
TGTGCCAGCAGTTTAGAGGGAAGCGGGAGTTCTTTGGCCTCCTACAATGAGCAGTTCTTC
>TRBD1|TRBV19|once|TRBJ2-3
CASSPGTGNTDTQYF
TGTGCCAGTAGCCCCGGGACAGGAAACACAGATACGCAGTATTTT
>-|TRBV10-3|-|TRBJ2-5
CAISESGSPETQYF
TGTGCCATCAGTGAGTCAGGGTCCCCGGAGACCCAGTACTTC
>TRBD2|TRBV10-3|-|TRBJ2-1
CATQGLAGYNEQFF
TGTGCCACCCAAGGACTAGCGGGCTACAATGAGCAGTTCTTC
>TRBD2|TRBV2|-|TRBJ2-7
CASSEPLGSGRGEQYF
TGTGCCAGCAGTGAACCCCTCGGTAGCGGGAGGGGCGAGCAGTACTTC
>-|TRBV11-1|-|TRBJ1-1
CASSWGPNTEAFF
TGTGCCAGCAGCTGGGGACCGAACACTGAAGCTTTCTTT
>-|TRBV12-3/TRBV12-4|-|TRBJ2-1
CASSLADGNEQFF
TGTGCCAGCAGTTTAGCGGACGGAAATGAGCAGTTCTTC
>TRBD1|TRBV11-2|-|TRBJ2-7
CASSLGGTVYEQYF
TGTGCCAGCAGCTTAGGGGGGACAGTATACGAGCAGTACTTC
>TRBD1|TRBV9|-|TRBJ2-1
CASSVVGQGSYNEQFF
TGTGCCAGCAGCGTAGTGGGACAGGGAAGCTACAATGAGCAGTTCTTC
>-|TRBV5-1|-|TRBJ2-7
CASSPDRPFYEQYF
TGCGCCAGCAGCCCAGACAGGCCTTTCTACGAGCAGTACTTC
>-|TRBV19|-|TRBJ2-5
CASSIRGRVGQETQYF
TGTGCCAGTAGTATACGGGGCAGGGTGGGCCAAGAGACCCAGTACTTC
>-|TRBV10-3|-|TRBJ1-2
CAIEDSYGYTF
TGTGCCATCGAGGACAGCTATGGCTACACCTTC
>-|TRBV9|-|TRBJ1-3
CASSLQVAPSGNTIYF
TGTGCCAGCAGCTTACAAGTGGCGCCCTCTGGAAACACCATATATTTT
>TRBD1|TRBV10-1|-|TRBJ1-2
CASSPGTGGGYTF
TGCGCCAGCAGCCCCGGGACAGGGGGTGGCTACACCTTC
>-|TRBV6-5|-|TRBJ2-1
CASSYGAVNEQFF
TGTGCCAGCAGTTACGGTGCTGTCAATGAGCAGTTCTTC
>-|TRBV9|once|TRBJ2-1
CASSPSLSGSSYNEQFF
TGTGCCAGCAGCCCGAGTTTGTCCGGGAGCTCCTACAATGAGCAGTTCTTC
>-|TRBV28|-|TRBJ1-3
CASISAAAGRGNTIYF
TGTGCCAGCATCTCTGCGGCGGCGGGTAGGGGAAACACCATATATTTT
>TRBD1|TRBV7-3|once|TRBJ1-2
CASSSTGGNYGYTF
TGTGCCAGCAGCTCCACAGGGGGGAACTATGGCTACACCTTC
>TRBD1|TRBV19|-|TRBJ1-3
CASSPLPGQGTQGSGNTIYF
TGTGCCAGTAGCCCCTTACCGGGACAGGGGACCCAAGGCTCTGGAAACACCATATATTTT
>-|TRBV15|-|TRBJ2-2
CATSRGAGTVGTGELFF
TGTGCCACCAGCAGAGGGGCAGGGACGGTTGGCACCGGGGAGCTGTTTTTT
>TRBD2|TRBV27|-|TRBJ2-3
CASSSPSGSTDTQYF
TGTGCCAGCAGTTCGCCTAGCGGGAGTACAGATACGCAGTATTTT
>-|TRBV4-1|-|TRBJ1-2
CASSSEDSPQPIMDYTF
TGCGCCAGCAGCTCAGAGGACAGCCCCCAACCTATTATGGACTACACCTTC
>-|TRBV7-3|-|TRBJ2-7
CASSLTRDRPYEQYF
TGTGCCAGCAGCTTAACCAGGGACCGCCCCTACGAGCAGTACTTC
>-|TRBV4-3|-|TRBJ1-2
CASSHPGVLRYGYTF
TGCGCCAGCAGCCACCCAGGGGTGTTACGCTATGGCTACACCTTC
>-|TRBV11-2|-|TRBJ1-3
CASSLAGRLSSGNTIYF
TGTGCCAGCAGCTTAGCAGGCAGGTTAAGCTCTGGAAACACCATATATTTT
>-|TRBV6-5|-|TRBJ1-1
CASRHGTLTEAFF
TGTGCCAGCAGACACGGGACCCTCACTGAAGCTTTCTTT
>-|TRBV6-5|-|TRBJ1-1
CASSYSSIGEAFF
TGTGCCAGCAGTTACTCGAGTATTGGTGAAGCTTTCTTT
>TRBD2|TRBV29-1|-|TRBJ2-1
CSFGLAVLKEQFF
TGCAGCTTTGGACTAGCGGTCCTTAAGGAGCAGTTCTTC
>-|TRBV12-3/TRBV12-4|-|TRBJ2-7
CASSLTETYEQYF
TGTGCCAGCAGCCTGACGGAGACCTACGAGCAGTACTTC
>-|TRBV28|few|TRBJ1-6
CASSFGSSPLHF
TGTGCCAGCAGTTTTGGGTCCTCACCCCTCCACTTT
>-|TRBV19|-|TRBJ1-4
CASSTLTGPASEKLFF
TGTGCCAGTAGTACCCTAACAGGGCCCGCTTCGGAAAAACTGTTTTTT
>-|TRBV3-1/TRBV3-2|-|TRBJ1-2
CASSHNRAGGYTF
TGTGCCAGCAGCCATAACAGGGCCGGTGGCTACACCTTC
>-|TRBV19|-|TRBJ1-2
CASSILGPDDVYGYTF
TGTGCCAGTAGTATATTAGGGCCAGACGATGTCTATGGCTACACCTTC
>TRBD1|TRBV11-3|-|TRBJ2-2
CASSSAGGITGELFF
TGTGCCAGCAGCTCGGCAGGGGGCATCACCGGGGAGCTGTTTTTT
>-|TRBV6-2/TRBV6-3|-|TRBJ1-5
CASSYSSQPQHF
TGTGCCAGCAGTTACTCGAGTCAGCCCCAGCATTTT
>-|TRBV5-1|-|TRBJ1-2
CASSPQGSDYGYTF
TGCGCCAGCAGCCCCCAGGGGTCTGACTATGGCTACACCTTC
>TRBD2|TRBV9|-|TRBJ2-1
CASSVTGTSGGVEQFF
TGTGCCAGCAGCGTAACCGGGACTAGCGGGGGGGTTGAGCAGTTCTTC